This T cell receptor beta chain was sequenced for a study of shared clonotypes between healthy human individuals. Every one of the donors was a Caucasian adult that lived in Nashville, Tennessee. The CDR3 runs 17 residues. CDR1 is SGHDN, CDR2 FVKESK, per germline. The J segment lost 0 bases and the V segment lost 4 bases, leaving 8 bases of the junction unmatched. The study's findings and limits: The study generally estimated greater richness for naive than memory subsets.

Sorted subsets were amplified in replicate PCRs using about 200 ng DNA, tens of thousands of T cell genomes. Sequencing used immunoSEQ multiplex PCR; TCRdb keeps in-frame clones, though not all of them. The table lists about 2.4 million clones, 90% to 95% of them singletons. In the case of this clone: Its antigen is not identified.

The sequenced material came from naive CD4+ T cells from PBMCs. This sample's subset: CD45RA+ positively selected. The source of this sequence is a man aged 18-30 years in good health. Some clones in this sample may be carry-over from other donors' samples. The chain uses TRBV14 and TRBJ2-1; the match to TRBD2 covers 8 bases. CDR3 DNA sequence: TGTGCCAGCAGCCGGAGAAGCGGGAGAGCCTCCTACAATGAGCAGTTCTTC. It yields the protein CASSRRSGRASYNEQFF.